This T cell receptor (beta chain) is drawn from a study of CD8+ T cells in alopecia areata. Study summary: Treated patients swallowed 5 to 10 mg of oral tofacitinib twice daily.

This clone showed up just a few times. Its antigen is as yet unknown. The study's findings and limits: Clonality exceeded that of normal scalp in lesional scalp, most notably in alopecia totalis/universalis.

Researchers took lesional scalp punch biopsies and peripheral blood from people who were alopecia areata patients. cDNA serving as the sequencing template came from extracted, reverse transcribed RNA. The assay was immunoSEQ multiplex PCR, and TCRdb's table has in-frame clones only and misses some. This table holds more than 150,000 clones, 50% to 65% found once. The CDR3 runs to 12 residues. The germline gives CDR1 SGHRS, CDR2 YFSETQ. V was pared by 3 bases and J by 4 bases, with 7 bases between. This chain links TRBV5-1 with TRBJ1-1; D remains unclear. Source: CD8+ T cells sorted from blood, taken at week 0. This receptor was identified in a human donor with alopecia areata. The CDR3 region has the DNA TGCGCCAGCAGCTCCCAGGCCACTGAAGCTTTCTTT. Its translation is CASSSQATEAFF.